One sample yielded the 19 T cell receptor beta chains listed below, sequenced in a study of T cell changes during pregnancy in multiple sclerosis. The assay was immunoSEQ multiplex PCR, and TCRdb's table has in-frame clones only and misses some. The sample consists of over 25,000 clones, roughly nine tenths of them appearing once. The sample was CD4+ T cells from peripheral blood mononuclear cells, taken in the second trimester of pregnancy. The receptor set was obtained from a female donor in good health, enrolled as a control in a pregnancy study.

V gene TRBV7-7 combines with J gene TRBJ2-1; a possible D gene is TRBD2 (6 bases). CDR3 length: 15 amino acids. Per the germline V gene, CDR1 is SSHAT and CDR2 is FNYEAQ (reference sequence). The V end lost 5 bases, the J end lost 0 bases, and 11 bases lay between the germline ends. The CDR3 protein is CASSIGTSSYNEQFF. Here the CDR3 DNA reads TGTGCCAGCAGCATCGGGACTTCCTCCTACAATGAGCAGTTCTTC.

This clone is a singleton in its sample. This chain joins TRBV9 and TRBJ1-3; 11 nucleotides match TRBD1. CDR3 size: 16 residues. Germline CDR1 and CDR2: SGDLS and YYNGEE. Unmatched junction bases numbered 2, after V lost 1 base and J lost 2 bases. The CDR3 region has the DNA TGTGCCAGCAGCGTAAAGGGACAGGGGGCTGGAAACACCATATATTTT. It yields the protein CASSVKGQGAGNTIYF. Based on the CDR3 plus reference TRBV9 and TRBJ1-3, the full variable domain is DSGVTQTPKHLITATGQRVTLRCSPRSGDLSVYWYQQSLDQGLQFLIQYYNGEERAKGNILERFSAQQFPDLHSELNLSSLELGDSALYFCASSVKGQGAGNTIYFGEGSWLTVV.

The chain employs TRBV25-1 and TRBJ2-3; 11 bases fit TRBD1. Looked up from germline, CDR1 is MGHDK and CDR2 is SYGVNS. Trimming cost V 5 bases and J 3 bases; bases outside gene matches: 7. The CDR3 covers 16 residues. DNA of the CDR3: TGTGCCAGCAGTCCTGTGGGGACAGGGGGGACAGATACGCAGTATTTT. Protein sequence: CASSPVGTGGTDTQYF.

The chain combines TRBV9 with TRBJ1-5; TRBD1 matches at 7 bases. The CDR3 extends over 14 amino acids. Per the germline V gene, CDR1 is SGDLS and CDR2 is YYNGEE. The V segment lost 3 bases and the J segment 6 bases; nucleotides outside the gene matches: 6. The CDR3 is CASSEGPGGQPQHF. Here the CDR3 DNA reads TGTGCCAGCAGCGAAGGTCCAGGGGGTCAGCCCCAGCATTTT.

V is TRBV19 and J is TRBJ1-4; D call uncertain. The CDR3 is 16 amino acids. Germline CDR1 is LNHDA and CDR2 is SQIVND (reference sequence). V was trimmed by 4 bases and J by 4 bases, leaving 16 bases between them. CDR3 region: CASSSIARGYNEKLFF. The CDR3 nucleotides are TGTGCCAGTAGTAGCATTGCCCGCGGTTATAATGAAAAACTGTTTTTT. Drawing the rest from reference TRBV19 and TRBJ1-4, the complete variable domain is DGGITQSPKYLFRKEGQNVTLSCEQNLNHDAMYWYRQDPGQGLRLIYYSQIVNDFQKGDIAEGYSVSREKKESFPLTVTSAQKNPTAFYLCASSSIARGYNEKLFFGSGTQLSVL.

This clone is a singleton in its sample. The chain employs TRBV11-2 and TRBJ2-5, with TRBD2 matching over 9 bases. Germline V CDR1 and CDR2: SGHAT, FQNNGV. The CDR3 runs to 17 residues. J gave up 4 bases and V 5 bases, and 14 bases lay outside the gene matches. The CDR3 spells CASSPQIRLAGPETQYF. The CDR3 region has the DNA TGTGCCAGCAGCCCGCAAATCAGGCTAGCGGGACCAGAGACCCAGTACTTC.

The chain links TRBV18 to TRBJ1-2; D not certain. Germline V gene sequence: CDR1 KGHSH, CDR2 LQKENI. CDR3 length: 13 residues. V was clipped by 3 bases and J by 8 bases, with 13 bases between them. CDR3 in amino acids: CASSPGGFEGYTF. CDR3 DNA sequence: TGTGCCAGCTCACCGGGCGGGTTCGAGGGCTACACCTTC.

This rearrangement joins TRBV14 to TRBJ2-3; D is unresolved. V gave up 1 base and J gave up 6 bases, with 8 bases separating them. CDR3 length equals 13 residues. In germline, CDR1 is SGHDN, CDR2 FVKESK. CDR3 sequence (DNA): TGTGCCAGCAGCCAAGGAACCGGGGATACGCAGTATTTT. This encodes CASSQGTGDTQYF.

Here the CDR3 reads CASSPEGGYGYTF. CDR3 in DNA: TGTGCCAGCTCACCAGAAGGCGGCTATGGCTACACCTTC. The rearrangement joins TRBV18 to TRBJ1-2; no clear D gene. Germline V lookup: CDR1 KGHSH, CDR2 LQKENI. The CDR3 consists of 13 residues. Trimming removed 2 bases from V and 4 bases from J, with 8 bases in between.

V and J are TRBV19 and TRBJ2-7; 14 bases map to TRBD2. This CDR3 contains 17 residues. Germline trimming cut 8 bases from V and 3 bases from J; bases unmatched to any gene: 12. The germline CDR1 and CDR2 sequences are LNHDA and SQIVND (reference sequence). CDR3 sequence: CASGPRLAGGPVYEQYF. As DNA, the CDR3 is TGTGCCAGTGGCCCGCGACTAGCGGGAGGGCCGGTCTACGAGCAGTACTTC.

This clone was counted once. This chain's CDR3 is CASSFFAITEAFF. The CDR3 nucleotides are TGTGCCAGCAGCTTTTTTGCGATCACTGAAGCTTTCTTT. The chain uses TRBV7-2 and TRBJ1-1; D not certain. The CDR3 spans 13 residues. The V end lost 3 bases, the J end lost 4 bases, and 9 bases lay between the germline ends. Looked up from germline, CDR1 is SGHTA and CDR2 is FQGNSA. The variable domain in full, with the rest retrieved from reference TRBV7-2 and TRBJ1-1, is GAGVSQSPSNKVTEKGKDVELRCDPISGHTALYWYRQSLGQGLEFLIYFQGNSAPDKSGLPSDRFSAERTGGSVSTLTIQRTQQEDSAVYLCASSFFAITEAFFGQGTRLTVV.

The chain links TRBV11-2 to TRBJ2-7; possibly TRBD1 for D (6 bases). The CDR3 contains 14 residues. V lost 0 bases and J lost 3, with 9 bases in between. CDR1 and CDR2 from the germline V gene are SGHAT and FQNNGV. DNA for the CDR3: TGTGCCAGCAGCTTAGAACGGGGACACTACGAGCAGTACTTC. It codes for CASSLERGHYEQYF.

This clone has a handful of counts. The rearrangement joins TRBV29-1 to TRBJ2-7; 10 nucleotides line up with TRBD1. CDR1 SQVTM and CDR2 ANQGSEA come from the germline V gene. V was pared by 4 bases and J by 6 bases, with 3 bases of the junction left unmatched. The CDR3 has 12 residues. CDR3 sequence: CSVAGQGGEQYF. In DNA form, the CDR3 reads TGCAGCGTTGCCGGACAGGGGGGCGAGCAGTACTTC.

V usage is TRBV18 and J usage is TRBJ1-5, with D perhaps matching TRBD1 (6 bases). CDR3 size: 15 residues. Trimming stripped 4 bases from V and 5 bases from J, with 15 bases between. The germline V gene has CDR1 KGHSH and CDR2 LQKENI. The CDR3 here is CASSRTGTRDQPQHF. CDR3 sequence (DNA): TGTGCCAGCTCACGAACCGGGACAAGAGATCAGCCCCAGCATTTT.

The chain is built from TRBV4-1 and TRBJ2-3, with D maybe TRBD2 (5 bases). The germline CDR1 and CDR2 sequences are MGHRA and YSYEKL. CDR3 size: 18 residues. Trimming removed 3 bases from V and 0 bases from J, with 19 bases in between. CDR3 in amino acids: CASSHLLQFGLSTDTQYF. CDR3 nucleotides: TGCGCCAGCAGCCATCTCCTCCAGTTTGGACTTAGCACAGATACGCAGTATTTT.

This chain links TRBV7-9 with TRBJ2-1, with a tentative D call TRBD2 (6 bases). This CDR3 is built from 13 residues. V was shortened by 11 bases and J by 6 bases, with 17 bases between the two germline ends. CDR1 is SEHNR and CDR2 is FQNEAQ in the germline V gene (reference sequence). The CDR3 DNA reads as TGTGCCGGCCTGGGACTTCCCTCCAATGAGCAGTTCTTC. It is translated as CAGLGLPSNEQFF.

The V call is TRBV7-2, the J call TRBJ1-2; D remains unclear. Germline CDR1 is SGHTA and CDR2 is FQGNSA. The CDR3 is 16 residues long. V was trimmed by 5 bases and J by 8 bases, leaving 24 bases between them. CDR3: CASSKRAVAELEGYTF. The CDR3 DNA reads as TGTGCCAGCAGCAAGAGGGCAGTAGCGGAACTGGAGGGCTACACCTTC.

This chain uses TRBV6-1 with TRBJ2-1, with 12 bases fitting TRBD2. The germline gives CDR1 MNHNS, CDR2 SASEGT. Unmatched junction bases numbered 4, after V lost 5 bases and J lost 8 bases. This CDR3 is built from 14 residues. CDR3 DNA sequence: TGTGCCAGCAGTAGGACTAGCGGGATAGATGAGCAGTTCTTC. Residues: CASSRTSGIDEQFF.

This sequence joins TRBV12-5 and TRBJ2-7, with D maybe TRBD2 (6 bases). The CDR3 sequence is 14 residues long. The ends were cut back, 6 bases at V and 0 bases at J, with 12 bases in the middle. Germline-derived CDR1 and CDR2 are LGHNT and FRNRAP. CDR3 protein: CASGRDRSSYEQYF. CDR3 nucleotides: TGTGCTAGTGGGCGGGACCGGAGCTCCTACGAGCAGTACTTC.